One and the same sample provided the 20 T cell receptor beta chains below, sequenced in a study of blood T cell repertoires in COVID-19. Generated by immunoSEQ multiplex PCR, the TCRdb table keeps only in-frame clones and is missing some. The table includes about 250,000 clones, about four fifths detected once. Sequences were obtained from peripheral blood. The receptor set was obtained from a man older than 75 with acute or convalescent COVID-19.

This chain uses TRBV7-9 with TRBJ1-4; TRBD1 aligns across 8 bases. V lost 4 bases to trimming and J lost 4 bases; unmatched junction nucleotides: 5. The CDR3 covers 15 residues. Germline assignment: CDR1 SEHNR and CDR2 FQNEAQ (reference sequence). The CDR3 region is CASSWGTGSNEKLFF. The CDR3, as DNA: TGTGCCAGCAGCTGGGGGACAGGCAGTAATGAAAAACTGTTTTTT.

A single count supports this clone. This rearrangement joins TRBV24-1 to TRBJ2-7; 10 bases map to TRBD1. Germline V lookup: CDR1 KGHDR, CDR2 SFDVKD. The CDR3 contains 12 residues. J was trimmed by 5 bases and V by 9 bases; bases with no gene match: 3. The CDR3 DNA is TGTGCCACCGGGACAGGGGTTCACGAGCAGTACTTC. Translated: CATGTGVHEQYF.

This chain connects TRBV18 to TRBJ1-5, with no clear D. Trimming shortened V by 0 bases and J by 7 bases, and 7 bases separated the two germline ends. The V gene's germline CDR1 is KGHSH and CDR2 LQKENI. The CDR3 extends over 13 amino acids. CDR3 protein: CASSPPGVQPQHF. The CDR3 nucleotides read TGTGCCAGCTCACCACCGGGCGTACAGCCCCAGCATTTT.

This clone was counted once. The genes are TRBV12-3 or TRBV12-4 and TRBJ2-1; D is unresolved. This CDR3 has 11 amino acids. V lost 5 bases and J 12 bases, leaving 11 bases between the germline ends. CDR3 amino acids: CASSHPSGQFF. The CDR3 region has the DNA TGTGCCAGCAGTCACCCGTCGGGGCAGTTCTTC.

This clone has a single count. The chain is built from TRBV5-6 and TRBJ2-1; possibly TRBD2 for D (5 bases). CDR1 SGHDT and CDR2 YYEEEE come from the germline V gene. CDR3 length equals 12 residues. Between the trimmed V and J ends, which lost 0 bases and 12 bases, there was a span of 10 bases. As DNA, the CDR3 is TGTGCCAGCAGCTTGGTGGAGGATGGGCAGTTCTTC. Residues: CASSLVEDGQFF.

This clone was seen a handful of times. The chain has TRBV4-1 and TRBJ1-1, with D possibly matching TRBD1 (5 bases). The ends were cut back, 4 bases at V and 0 bases at J, with 15 bases in the middle. The CDR3 is 16 amino acids. From germline, CDR1 is MGHRA and CDR2 YSYEKL. The CDR3 reads CASSLLSTVMNTEAFF. CDR3 bases: TGCGCCAGCAGCCTACTCTCGACAGTGATGAACACTGAAGCTTTCTTT.

The chain is built from TRBV12-5 and TRBJ2-2; 12 bases match TRBD2. The CDR3 consists of 18 residues. Trimming removed 0 bases from V and 7 bases from J; junction bases left unmatched: 9. Per germline, CDR1 LGHNT and CDR2 FRNRAP. The CDR3 DNA sequence: TGTGCTAGTGGTTTGGTAATTCTAGCGGGAGGGCCGGACGGGGAGCTGTTTTTT. Its protein is CASGLVILAGGPDGELFF.

V and J are TRBV5-5 and TRBJ1-1; possibly TRBD1 for D (6 bases). The length of the CDR3 is 16 residues. Germline V gene sequence: CDR1 SGHKS, CDR2 YYEKEE (reference sequence). V was cut by 1 base and J by 6 bases, with 19 bases left in between. CDR3 in DNA: TGTGCCAGCAGCTTGAGCACTGGTCAACAGGGTGCTGAAGCTTTCTTT. This codes for CASSLSTGQQGAEAFF.

This sequence joins TRBV4-1 and TRBJ1-5; 9 nucleotides agree with TRBD1. CDR1 is MGHRA, CDR2 YSYEKL, per germline. The J segment lost 11 bases and the V segment lost 0 bases, leaving 11 bases of the junction unmatched. There are 16 residues in the CDR3. CDR3 sequence (DNA): TGCGCCAGCAGCCAAGAAGGTCCCGGGACAGGGATCTCCCAGCATTTT. Protein: CASSQEGPGTGISQHF.

This clone was picked up one time. The J gene is TRBJ2-1, the V gene TRBV5-1, with a tentative D call TRBD2 (6 bases). Between the trimmed V and J ends, which lost 4 bases and 0 bases, there was a span of 14 bases. Per germline, CDR1 SGHRS and CDR2 YFSETQ. The CDR3 contains 16 residues. The CDR3: CASSRDSLSSYNEQFF. The CDR3, as DNA: TGCGCCAGCAGCCGGGACTCCCTGAGCTCCTACAATGAGCAGTTCTTC. Full variable domain (rest looked up from reference TRBV5-1 and TRBJ2-1): KAGVTQTPRYLIKTRGQQVTLSCSPISGHRSVSWYQQTPGQGLQFLFEYFSETQRNKGNFPGRFSGRQFSNSRSEMNVSTLELGDSALYLCASSRDSLSSYNEQFFGPGTRLTVL.

The gene calls are TRBV30 and TRBJ1-4; possibly TRBD1 for D (6 bases). The V end lost 5 bases, the J end lost 7 bases, and 17 bases lay between the germline ends. The germline CDR1 and CDR2 sequences are GTSNPN and SVGIG (reference sequence). The CDR3 runs to 14 residues. The CDR3 nucleotides read TGTGCCTGGGGCTGGGGGGGCGCAAGTGAAAAACTGTTTTTT. Translation: CAWGWGGASEKLFF.

V gene TRBV4-1 combines with J gene TRBJ2-7; D is possibly TRBD1 (5 bases). The germline V and J ends were trimmed by 0 bases and 9 bases, with 21 bases remaining between them. Germline V CDR1 and CDR2: MGHRA, YSYEKL. The CDR3 totals 16 residues. CDR3 in DNA: TGCGCCAGCAGCCAAGATCTGAGACTCATCTGGGGCTGGCAGTACTTC. This encodes CASSQDLRLIWGWQYF.

The rearrangement links TRBV6-4 to TRBJ2-1; 10 bases map to TRBD2. The V gene's germline CDR1 is MRHNA and CDR2 SNTAGT. The CDR3 length is 18 residues. V was pared by 4 bases and J by 2 bases, with 11 bases of the junction left unmatched. Here the CDR3 DNA reads TGTGCCAGCAGTGCTAGCGGGAGTCCAGGCCCCCCCTACAATGAGCAGTTCTTC. Translated, it gives CASSASGSPGPPYNEQFF.

CDR3 DNA sequence: TGTGCCAGTAGTACCCCCCGGGGGGCTAGCAATCAGCCCCAGCATTTT. It yields the protein CASSTPRGASNQPQHF. J is TRBJ1-5 and V is TRBV19; tentative D call: TRBD1 (6 bases). The CDR3 loop spans 16 amino acids. Germline CDR1 and CDR2: LNHDA and SQIVND (reference sequence). The V end was cut by 4 bases, the J end by 0 bases, with 13 bases between.

The gene calls are TRBV24-1 and TRBJ2-5; TRBD1 aligns across 10 bases. J was trimmed by 5 bases and V by 4 bases; bases with no gene match: 6. CDR1 and CDR2 from the germline V gene are KGHDR and SFDVKD. The length of the CDR3 is 15 residues. CDR3 nucleotide sequence: TGTGCCACCAGTGACCGACAGGGGGCCGGGGAGACCCAGTACTTC. The encoded protein is CATSDRQGAGETQYF.

This clone has only one observation. The CDR3 loop is CASSQRQGVADTQYF. Here the CDR3 DNA reads TGTGCCAGCTCCCAGAGACAGGGTGTAGCAGATACGCAGTATTTT. V usage is TRBV18 and J usage is TRBJ2-3; TRBD1 agrees at 7 bases. The CDR3 sequence is 15 residues long. With V trimmed by 6 bases and J by 4 bases, 10 bases remained unmatched. The germline V gene encodes CDR1 KGHSH and CDR2 LQKENI. Complete variable domain (other parts from reference TRBV18 and TRBJ2-3): NAGVMQNPRHLVRRRGQEARLRCSPMKGHSHVYWYRQLPEEGLKFMVYLQKENIIDESGMPKERFSAEFPKEGPSILRIQQVVRGDSAAYFCASSQRQGVADTQYFGPGTRLTVL.

This clone was seen only a few times. The chain is built from TRBV5-1 and TRBJ2-2; a weak D match, TRBD1 (6 bases). The CDR3 runs 16 residues. With 5 bases removed from V and 4 bases from J, the gap between germline ends came to 18 bases. CDR1 and CDR2 (germline): SGHRS, YFSETQ. This CDR3 reads CASSPETGMTTGELFF. CDR3 nucleotide sequence: TGCGCCAGCAGTCCTGAGACAGGAATGACCACCGGGGAGCTGTTTTTT.

The J gene is TRBJ1-5, the V gene TRBV7-9; D gene uncertain. This CDR3 contains 17 residues. V was clipped by 1 base and J by 4 bases, with 17 bases between them. Germline lookup yields CDR1 SEHNR and CDR2 FQNEAQ (reference sequence). The CDR3 sequence is CASSLVIGGSSNQPQHF. The CDR3, as DNA: TGTGCCAGCAGCTTAGTAATCGGAGGGAGTTCGAATCAGCCCCAGCATTTT.

This sequence joins TRBV19 and TRBJ1-5, with unresolved D. Between the trimmed V and J ends, which lost 5 bases and 2 bases, there was a span of 7 bases. The germline CDR1 and CDR2 sequences are LNHDA and SQIVND (reference sequence). This CDR3 region has 13 residues. The CDR3 spells CASSLLGNQPQHF. CDR3 sequence (DNA): TGTGCCAGTAGTCTTTTAGGCAATCAGCCCCAGCATTTT.

The genes are TRBV12-3 or TRBV12-4 and TRBJ1-1; D uncertain. There are 11 residues in the CDR3. Between the trimmed V and J ends, which lost 2 bases and 11 bases, there was a span of 9 bases. CDR3 sequence: CASSLWATAFF. DNA of the CDR3: TGTGCCAGCAGTTTATGGGCTACCGCTTTCTTT.